The T cell receptor (beta chain) under discussion was sequenced for a study of blood T cell repertoires in COVID-19. Study as a whole: Acute-phase and convalescent COVID-19 samples originated in the United States, Italy and Spain.

The data were produced by immunoSEQ multiplex PCR, yet TCRdb's version contains in-frame clones alone and is incomplete. The sample records about 49,000 clones, more than 75% being singletons. The CDR3 sequence is 13 residues long. Trimming took 5 bases from V and 5 from J; bases not matched to a gene: 8. CDR1 GTSNPN and CDR2 SVGIG come from the germline V gene (reference sequence). This clone has just one count. The J gene is TRBJ1-1, the V gene TRBV30; 7 nucleotides align to TRBD1. This TCR was recovered from a woman over 75 with COVID-19, enrolled during active disease. The sample comprised peripheral blood. The CDR3 DNA sequence: TGTGCCTGGTCCTTCCTCAGGGGGACTGAAGCTTTCTTT. This translates into CAWSFLRGTEAFF.